This record covers a single TCR beta chain. Its antigen is unidentified. This entry is derived from a study of cytomegalovirus exposure and HLA in healthy donors. Donors were nominally healthy when sampled, though unrecorded immune exposures were likely. The PCR had 60 Vbeta and 13 Jbeta primers. The data were produced by immunoSEQ multiplex PCR, yet TCRdb's version contains in-frame clones alone and is incomplete. The data include tens of thousands of clones; the top ten clones carry around 0.6%. Study-level points and caveats: Investigators reported approximately 170 TCR beta chains as tied to cytomegalovirus. In a later analysis, most CMV-associated TCR beta chains appeared HLA-restricted. Analysis performed later showed TCR beta chains linked to HLA being more clonally expanded than equally common others.

The CDR3 length is 15 residues. V lost 0 bases and J 0 bases, leaving 7 bases between the germline ends. The V gene's germline CDR1 is SGHRS and CDR2 YFSETQ. The sequenced sample was PBMCs. This receptor was identified in a man aged 45 to 65 in good health and CMV-seronegative. The genes are TRBV5-1 and TRBJ1-5, with a weak D call TRBD1 (5 bases). In DNA form, the CDR3 reads TGCGCCAGCAGCTTGGTGGGGGGTAGCAATCAGCCCCAGCATTTT. Its protein is CASSLVGGSNQPQHF.